A selection of T cell receptor beta chains follows, all from one sample in a study of T cells in Graves' hyperthyroidism and ophthalmopathy. TCRdb re-called the multiplex PCR reads with MiXCR, one entry per CDR3 protein. The sample consists of approximately 640,000 distinct CDR3 sequences, 15% to 20% of them appearing once. Sequences were obtained from blood. These receptors were taken from a man in his fifties with Graves' hyperthyroidism. Both conserved end residues are part of each CDR3. The D gene is left open where the match is weak. A row's size may be missing; if present it is once, few, many or a size class.

TRBV5-5	few	TRBJ1-2	NA	TGTGCCAGCAGCTTGGAAGTTTGGAGGGGAGCAGGTGGCTACACCTTC	CASSLEVWRGAGGYTF
TRBV20-1	NA	TRBJ2-7	TRBD2	TGCAGTGCGCCCGATCTAGCGGGAGCCACCTACGAGCAGTACTTC	CSAPDLAGATYEQYF
TRBV2	many	TRBJ2-2	NA	TGTGCCAGCAGTGAATTATGGGGCGGGGAGCTGTTTTTT	CASSELWGGELFF
TRBV6-4	many	TRBJ2-7	NA	TGTGCCAGCAGTGCCGCGGACAGCGAGCAGTACTTC	CASSAADSEQYF
TRBV20-1	many	TRBJ1-1	NA	TGCAGTGCTAGAGATGGTAGGGCCCGGAACACTGAAGCTTTCTTT	CSARDGRARNTEAFF
TRBV19	few	TRBJ1-4	NA	TGTGCCAGTAGTATGGGGGCAGTTGAAAAACTGTTTTTT	CASSMGAVEKLFF
TRBV11-3	many	TRBJ2-1	TRBD1	TGTGCCAGCAGTTACGGGGACAGGGCATCCCGTTCGTCTCCTGAGCAGTTCTTC	CASSYGDRASRSSPEQFF
TRBV6-1	many	TRBJ2-1	NA	TGTGCCAGCAGTGTATTAGCGGAACACTACAATGAGCAGTTCTTC	CASSVLAEHYNEQFF
TRBV4-3	NA	TRBJ2-1	NA	TGCGCCAGCAGCCCAGATAACAGGGCCTCCTACAATGAGCAGTTCTTC	CASSPDNRASYNEQFF
TRBV10-2	many	TRBJ1-4	NA	TGCGCCAGCAGTGAGTCGGTAGAAAAACTGTTTTTT	CASSESVEKLFF
TRBV20-1	NA	TRBJ2-1	TRBD1	TGCAGTGCTAGAGAGCGTGGGACAGGTTTCTACAATGAGCAGTTCTTC	CSARERGTGFYNEQFF
TRBV28	many	TRBJ1-1	NA	TGTGCCGAAGCTGGGGGGGCGAACACTGAAGCTTTCTTT	CAEAGGANTEAFF
TRBV20-1	NA	TRBJ2-1	TRBD2	TGCAGTGCTAAAGGGACTAGCGGGAACAATGAGCAGTTCTTC	CSAKGTSGNNEQFF
TRBV3-1	few	TRBJ2-1	NA	TGTGCCAGCAGCCTTTTGCTTACAGCATCCTACAATGAGCAGTTCTTC	CASSLLLTASYNEQFF
TRBV27	NA	TRBJ2-2	TRBD1	TGTGCCAGCAGTTTATCGGCAGGGGGAACCGGGGAGCTGTTTTTT	CASSLSAGGTGELFF
TRBV5-1	NA	TRBJ2-3	NA	TGCGCCAGCAGACTTAACCCTAGCACAGATACGCAGTATTTT	CASRLNPSTDTQYF
TRBV24-1	many	TRBJ2-2	TRBD2	TGTGCCACCAGTGATGGACTAGCAGAGAACACCGGGGAGCTGTTTTTT	CATSDGLAENTGELFF
TRBV6-2/TRBV6-3	NA	TRBJ2-7	NA	TGTGCCAGCAGACGAACCGGGACCACCCACTACGAGCAGTACTTC	CASRRTGTTHYEQYF
TRBV7-9	many	TRBJ2-1	TRBD1	TGTGCCAGCAGCTTAGCCGGGACAGGGTTCCACAATGAGCAGTTCTTC	CASSLAGTGFHNEQFF
TRBV3-1	NA	TRBJ1-1	NA	TGTGCCAGCAGCCAAGATGTTCGTACAGCTGAAAACACTGAAGCTTTCTTT	CASSQDVRTAENTEAFF
TRBV28	many	TRBJ2-6	NA	TGTGCCAGCAGTTTGACAGGAATCTCTGGGGCCAACGTCCTGACTTTC	CASSLTGISGANVLTF
TRBV4-2	NA	TRBJ1-1	NA	TGTGCCAGCAGCCAAGATGGTTGGAGATCCCACACTGAAGCTTTCTTT	CASSQDGWRSHTEAFF
TRBV3-1	NA	TRBJ2-3	TRBD2	TGTGCCAGCAGTCCCGTAGGGGAGGGTACAGATACGCAGTATTTT	CASSPVGEGTDTQYF
TRBV28	NA	TRBJ2-3	NA	TGTGCCAGCAGTCGAAGGTGGGCAGCTTCTAGCACAGATACGCAGTATTTT	CASSRRWAASSTDTQYF
TRBV18	few	TRBJ2-1	NA	TGTGCCAGCAGTATGGCGGTTTTACGTGAGCAGTTCTTC	CASSMAVLREQFF
TRBV18	NA	TRBJ2-7	TRBD1	TGTGCCAGCTCACAGGGTCTTCCGGGACAGGGGGCTTTATACGAGCAGTACTTC	CASSQGLPGQGALYEQYF
TRBV11-2	few	TRBJ1-4	TRBD1	TGTGCCAGCAGCCCACGGACAGGGGGCGCGTGGGAAAAACTGTTTTTT	CASSPRTGGAWEKLFF
TRBV28	many	TRBJ2-5	TRBD2	TGTGCCAGCAGTTCGGTTAGCGGGATTGTGGAGACCCAGTACTTC	CASSSVSGIVETQYF
TRBV18	few	TRBJ2-4	TRBD2	TGTGCCAGCTCACCACCGACTAGCGGGAGGCTTTTGGCCAAAAACATTCAGTACTTC	CASSPPTSGRLLAKNIQYF
TRBV28	NA	TRBJ1-5	NA	TGTGCCAGCAGACGCGAATCAGAGCCCCAGCATTTT	CASRRESEPQHF
TRBV4-1	NA	TRBJ2-2	NA	TGCGCCAGCAGCCAAGACTCAAACTCGAACACCGGGGAGCTGTTTTTT	CASSQDSNSNTGELFF
TRBV7-9	many	TRBJ1-1	NA	TGTGCCAGCAGCTTAGTGAACATCCGACGGGGGAACACTGAAGCTTTCTTT	CASSLVNIRRGNTEAFF
TRBV9	NA	TRBJ2-7	TRBD2	TGTGCCAGCAGCCATACGGTCGGGGCTAGCGGGTCCTACGAGCAGTACTTC	CASSHTVGASGSYEQYF
TRBV10-3	few	TRBJ2-7	NA	TGTGCCATCAGTGAGTCCGGGACCCAATCCTACGAGCAGTACTTC	CAISESGTQSYEQYF
TRBV29-1	many	TRBJ2-2	TRBD1	TGCAGCGTGGACAGGACGAACACCGGGGAGCTGTTTTTT	CSVDRTNTGELFF
TRBV6-1	many	TRBJ2-1	NA	TGTGCCACAAAATTTCCGGACCACAATGGGCAGTTCTTC	CATKFPDHNGQFF
TRBV10-2	many	TRBJ2-7	TRBD2	TGCGCCAGCAGTCCCCTGCTAGCGGAAGTTACCGACGAGCAGTACTTC	CASSPLLAEVTDEQYF
TRBV25-1	NA	TRBJ2-6	TRBD1	TGTGCCAGCAGTGACCCGGGACAGGGGCTTGGGGCCAACGTCCTGACTTTC	CASSDPGQGLGANVLTF
TRBV19	many	TRBJ2-7	TRBD1	TGTGCCAGTAGTAGACCGGGACAGGGCTACGAGCAGTACTTC	CASSRPGQGYEQYF
TRBV4-1	NA	TRBJ2-5	TRBD1	TGCGCCAGCAGCCGGGGACAGAAAGAGACCCAGTACTTC	CASSRGQKETQYF
TRBV4-1	NA	TRBJ1-4	NA	TGCGCCAGCACGCTGTACAGTGCAACTAATGAAAAACTGTTTTTT	CASTLYSATNEKLFF
TRBV13	NA	TRBJ2-1	TRBD2	TGTGCCAGCAGCTTAGTCGGGACTAGCGGGGAGGAGGACTCCTACAATGAGCAGTTCTTC	CASSLVGTSGEEDSYNEQFF
TRBV2	many	TRBJ2-3	NA	TGTGCCAGCATACTTCTCACAGATACGCAGTATTTT	CASILLTDTQYF
TRBV27	many	TRBJ2-1	TRBD2	TGTGCCAGCAGTTTATCCCCTACTAGCGTGAATGAGCAGTTCTTC	CASSLSPTSVNEQFF
TRBV2	many	TRBJ2-5	NA	TGTGCCATCGGACACAAACAAGAGACCCAGTACTTC	CAIGHKQETQYF